The 30 T cell receptor beta chains below all came from one sample that was sequenced in a study of cytotoxic CD8 clonotypes in ibrutinib-treated CLL. The method was immunoSEQ multiplex PCR; TCRdb's version includes in-frame clones alone and lacks a portion of them. This table holds approximately 190,000 clones, 60% to 80% found once. Sample: PBMCs, taken after 12 months of ibrutinib treatment. The receptor set was obtained from a human donor with chronic lymphocytic leukemia.

This clone was seen once. The same CDR3 also results from other DNA sequences found in this sample. V gene TRBV20-1 combines with J gene TRBJ1-1; a possible D gene is TRBD1 (5 bases). V shed 6 bases and J shed 6 bases, with 11 bases lying between them. The CDR3 is 11 residues long. The germline gives CDR1 DFQATT, CDR2 SNEGSKA (reference sequence). The CDR3 coding sequence is TGCAGTGCCAGAATCAGGGCTGAAGCTTTCTTT. Translating it yields CSARIRAEAFF.

The chain links TRBV9 to TRBJ2-3; D remains unclear. The CDR3 consists of 14 residues. Trimming removed 3 bases from V and 3 bases from J, with 11 bases in between. Germline loops: CDR1 SGDLS, CDR2 YYNGEE. In nucleotides, the CDR3 is TGTGCCAGCAGCGCGACCTACAGAACAGATACGCAGTATTTT. It translates to CASSATYRTDTQYF. Looking up the rest from reference TRBV9 and TRBJ2-3 gives the full variable domain: DSGVTQTPKHLITATGQRVTLRCSPRSGDLSVYWYQQSLDQGLQFLIQYYNGEERAKGNILERFSAQQFPDLHSELNLSSLELGDSALYFCASSATYRTDTQYFGPGTRLTVL.

V is TRBV13 and J is TRBJ1-3; D not certain. Germline lookup yields CDR1 PRHDT and CDR2 FYEKMQ (reference sequence). CDR3 length: 14 residues. Deletions cut 3 bases from V and 7 bases from J, with 13 bases between. The CDR3 sequence is CASSFRRNANTIYF. CDR3 bases: TGTGCCAGCAGCTTCAGGAGAAATGCGAACACCATATATTTT.

This clone appeared a single time. The chain joins TRBV5-1 to TRBJ1-5; a weak D match, TRBD1 (6 bases). CDR3 length: 13 residues. CDR1 is SGHRS, CDR2 YFSETQ, per germline. Trimming stripped 5 bases from V and 5 bases from J, with 11 bases between. The CDR3 coding sequence is TGCGCCAGCAGGGGTCGACAGGATCAGCCCCAGCATTTT. Amino acid sequence: CASRGRQDQPQHF.

This rearrangement joins TRBV5-1 to TRBJ2-1; D uncertain. V gave up 1 base and J gave up 0 bases, with 8 bases separating them. The germline V gene has CDR1 SGHRS and CDR2 YFSETQ. There are 15 residues in the CDR3. The CDR3 reads CASSLFPGSYNEQFF. The DNA of the CDR3 is TGCGCCAGCAGCTTGTTCCCAGGCTCCTACAATGAGCAGTTCTTC.

The rearrangement uses TRBV5-1 and TRBJ2-7; possibly TRBD1 for D (6 bases). The CDR3 is made up of 13 amino acids. CDR1 SGHRS and CDR2 YFSETQ come from the germline V gene. V dropped 0 bases and J dropped 6 bases, with 10 bases sitting between them. CDR3 sequence: CASSLVDRSEQYF. In nucleotides, the CDR3 is TGCGCCAGCAGCTTGGTCGACAGGAGCGAGCAGTACTTC.

The chain has TRBV7-8 and TRBJ2-7, with D possibly matching TRBD1 (5 bases). Germline V CDR1 and CDR2: SGHVS, FQNEAQ. The CDR3 sequence is 15 residues long. The germline V and J ends were trimmed by 4 bases and 5 bases, with 18 bases remaining between them. The CDR3 sequence: CASSSRQGRQDEQYF. Written as DNA, the CDR3 is TGTGCCAGCAGCTCGCGCCAGGGCCGGCAGGACGAGCAGTACTTC.

The J gene is TRBJ1-1, the V gene TRBV27; D gene ambiguous. Between the trimmed V and J ends, which lost 4 bases and 4 bases, there was a span of 19 bases. The CDR3 covers 16 residues. Germline values: CDR1 MNHEY, CDR2 SMNVEV (reference sequence). CDR3 bases: TGTGCCAGCAGTTCAGGAGTCTGGTTAGAGGCCACTGAAGCTTTCTTT. It yields the protein CASSSGVWLEATEAFF.

In nucleotides, the CDR3 is TGCGCCAGCAGCCCGGACCTAGCGGGGGACTCCTACGAGCAGTACTTC. Protein sequence: CASSPDLAGDSYEQYF. The chain couples TRBV5-1 to TRBJ2-7, with 10 bases that match TRBD2. The germline gives CDR1 SGHRS, CDR2 YFSETQ. Trimming at V came to 4 bases and at J to 0 bases, leaving 7 bases not matched to a gene. The length of the CDR3 is 16 residues.

The chain uses TRBV27 and TRBJ1-5, with D tentatively TRBD1 (6 bases). V lost 6 bases and J lost 3, with 12 bases in between. Germline V gene lookup returns CDR1 MNHEY and CDR2 SMNVEV (reference sequence). The CDR3 runs to 14 residues. The CDR3 region is CASSSQGNNQPQHF. The CDR3 bases are TGTGCCAGCAGCTCACAGGGTAACAATCAGCCCCAGCATTTT.

This clone was seen a single time. V usage is TRBV4-1 and J usage is TRBJ2-1, with 8 bases identical to TRBD1. The germline V gene has CDR1 MGHRA and CDR2 YSYEKL. The J segment lost 10 bases and the V segment lost 3 bases, leaving 5 bases of the junction unmatched. The CDR3 is made up of 13 amino acids. The CDR3 DNA reads TGCGCCAGCAGCCAGCAGGGGGCCGGGGAGCAGTTCTTC. It translates to CASSQQGAGEQFF.

Comment on this clone: At one end, the junction sequence differs from germline, possibly due to a read error. The V gene is TRBV11-2, the J gene TRBJ1-3; unclear D gene. The CDR3 has 14 amino acids. CDR1 SGHAT and CDR2 FQNNGV come from the germline V gene. CDR3 sequence reads: CASSLGSPGNTIYF. The DNA of the CDR3 is TGTGCCAGCAGTTTAGGCTCGCCTGGAAACACCATATATTTT.

The chain has TRBV7-8 and TRBJ2-3; 9 positions match TRBD2. This CDR3 has 19 amino acids. Germline trimming cut 4 bases from V and 3 bases from J; bases unmatched to any gene: 17. Germline loops: CDR1 SGHVS, CDR2 FQNEAQ. The CDR3 loop reads CASSSRGISGRIRTDTQYF. The CDR3 DNA is TGTGCCAGCAGCTCCCGGGGGATTAGCGGGAGAATCCGTACAGATACGCAGTATTTT.

The chain recombines TRBV7-2 with TRBJ1-4; D not resolved. Trimming took off 5 bases at V and 5 bases at J, with 12 bases between the two ends. The CDR3 has 14 amino acids. Germline loops: CDR1 SGHTA, CDR2 FQGNSA. The CDR3 is CASSPSRLNEKLFF. CDR3 nucleotides: TGTGCCAGCAGCCCTAGCCGGTTGAATGAAAAACTGTTTTTT.

This chain uses TRBV18 with TRBJ1-1, with TRBD1 as a possible D gene (5 bases). The CDR3 contains 13 residues. V was trimmed by 4 bases and J by 1 base, leaving 7 bases between them. From germline, CDR1 is KGHSH and CDR2 LQKENI. The CDR3, as DNA: TGTGCCAGCTCACTCGGGGGGAACACTGAAGCTTTCTTT. Translation: CASSLGGNTEAFF. The full variable domain, with the rest looked up from reference TRBV18 and TRBJ1-1, is NAGVMQNPRHLVRRRGQEARLRCSPMKGHSHVYWYRQLPEEGLKFMVYLQKENIIDESGMPKERFSAEFPKEGPSILRIQQVVRGDSAAYFCASSLGGNTEAFFGQGTRLTVV.

The chain couples TRBV5-4 to TRBJ1-2; 9 positions agree with TRBD1. Germline values: CDR1 SGHNT, CDR2 YYREEE (reference sequence). This CDR3 has 14 amino acids. The ends lost 0 bases at V and 9 bases at J; junction bases unmatched: 6. CDR3 residues: CASSLGDREMSYTF. The CDR3 bases are TGTGCCAGCAGCTTGGGGGACAGGGAGATGAGCTACACCTTC. The whole variable domain, filled in from reference TRBV5-4 and TRBJ1-2, reads ETGVTQSPTHLIKTRGQQVTLRCSSQSGHNTVSWYQQALGQGPQFIFQYYREEENGRGNFPPRFSGLQFPNYSSELNVNALELDDSALYLCASSLGDREMSYTFGSGTRLTVV.

The rearrangement joins TRBV28 to TRBJ2-3, with 11 bases identical to TRBD2. Germline V lookup: CDR1 MDHEN, CDR2 SYDVKM. The CDR3 totals 16 residues. V shed 5 bases and J 2 bases; nucleotides not matched to a gene: 6. CDR3 in DNA: TGTGCCAGCAGTCGCCTAGCGGGAGGAAACACAGATACGCAGTATTTT. Its translation is CASSRLAGGNTDTQYF.

A note on this clone: At one end the junction does not follow the germline gene, possibly because of a read error. The genes are TRBV5-1 and TRBJ2-7; D is unclear. Germline V CDR1 and CDR2: SGHRS, YFSETQ. This CDR3 contains 14 residues. In DNA, the CDR3 is TGCGCCAGCAGCTTGGGGGGATACTCCTACGAGCAGTGCTTC. It yields the protein CASSLGGYSYEQCF.

Note on this clone: One end of the junction is discordant with germline, which a read error may explain. The V gene is TRBV7-7, the J gene TRBJ1-2; a weak D match, TRBD1 (5 bases). Germline CDR1 is SSHAT and CDR2 is FNYEAQ (reference sequence). The CDR3 is 13 residues long. CDR3 loop: CASSSLRGEGYTF. CDR3 nucleotide sequence: TGTGCTAGCAGCTCCCTAAGGGGTGAAGGCTACACCTTC.

This clone occurred a few times. This chain uses TRBV11-2 with TRBJ1-2; the D is unclear. Germline V gene sequence: CDR1 SGHAT, CDR2 FQNNGV. The V end lost 5 bases, the J end lost 0 bases, and 7 bases lay between the germline ends. CDR3 length: 13 amino acids. Here the CDR3 DNA reads TGTGCCAGCAGCCCGGGTCCTAACTATGGCTACACCTTC. Protein sequence: CASSPGPNYGYTF. The full variable domain, completed using reference TRBV11-2 and TRBJ1-2, is EAGVAQSPRYKIIEKRQSVAFWCNPISGHATLYWYQQILGQGPKLLIQFQNNGVVDDSQLPKDRFSAERLKGVDSTLKIQPAKLEDSAVYLCASSPGPNYGYTFGSGTRLTVV.

This clone occurred a few times. The chain uses TRBV11-3 and TRBJ2-7, with D uncertain. The CDR3 runs 13 residues. Trimming left V 2 bases short and J 7 bases short, with 12 bases between. Germline assignment: CDR1 SGHNT and CDR2 YENEEA. The CDR3 is CASSLTNFGEQYF. The CDR3 coding sequence is TGTGCCAGCAGCTTAACAAACTTCGGGGAGCAGTACTTC. The variable domain in full, with the rest retrieved from reference TRBV11-3 and TRBJ2-7, is EAGVVQSPRYKIIEKKQPVAFWCNPISGHNTLYWYLQNLGQGPELLIRYENEEAVDDSQLPKDRFSAERLKGVDSTLKIQPAELGDSAVYLCASSLTNFGEQYFGPGTRLTVT.

The chain links TRBV14 to TRBJ1-4; tentative D call: TRBD1 (5 bases). Trimming removed 3 bases from V and 8 bases from J, with 16 bases in between. This CDR3 is 15 amino acids long. Germline-derived CDR1 and CDR2 are SGHDN and FVKESK. CDR3 in DNA: TGTGCCAGCAGCCAGCTCGGGACCTCGGGAGAAAAACTGTTTTTT. Protein product: CASSQLGTSGEKLFF.

This clone has only a few counts. The chain uses TRBV6-4 and TRBJ2-3; TRBD2 aligns across 8 bases. The CDR3 is 15 residues long. V was pared by 6 bases and J by 1 base, with 6 bases of the junction left unmatched. Germline values: CDR1 MRHNA, CDR2 SNTAGT. This chain's CDR3 is CASSVTSEGTDTQYF. In nucleotides, the CDR3 is TGTGCCAGCAGCGTGACTAGCGAGGGCACAGATACGCAGTATTTT.

The chain is built from TRBV30 and TRBJ2-5, with D possibly matching TRBD1 (6 bases). The ends were cut back, 7 bases at V and 7 bases at J, with 16 bases in the middle. This CDR3 has 12 amino acids. Looked up from germline, CDR1 is GTSNPN and CDR2 is SVGIG (reference sequence). The CDR3 sequence: CALNQGSRTQYF. CDR3 DNA: TGTGCCTTAAACCAGGGGTCACGGACCCAGTACTTC. Filled out from reference TRBV30 and TRBJ2-5, the complete variable domain reads SQTIHQWPATLVQPVGSPLSLECTVEGTSNPNLYWYRQAAGRGLQLLFYSVGIGQISSEVPQNLSASRPQDRQFILSSKKLLLSDSGFYLCALNQGSRTQYFGPGTRLLVL.

The V and J genes are TRBV27 and TRBJ2-2; D not certain. Germline CDR1 is MNHEY and CDR2 is SMNVEV (reference sequence). The V end lost 0 bases, the J end lost 7 bases, and 9 bases lay between the germline ends. This CDR3 comprises 14 residues. The CDR3 coding sequence is TGTGCCAGCAGTTTATCGGGGAAGGTCGGGGAGCTGTTTTTT. It is translated as CASSLSGKVGELFF.

In this sample, this clone turned up a few times. The rearrangement joins TRBV11-2 to TRBJ2-7; 7 bases are shared with TRBD2. The trim removed 5 bases at V and 2 bases at J, leaving 9 bases unmatched. Germline CDR1 SGHAT, CDR2 FQNNGV. The CDR3 totals 15 residues. The CDR3 nucleotides are TGTGCCAGCAGCCCCTACGGCGGGGGTACCTACGAGCAGTACTTC. Amino acids: CASSPYGGGTYEQYF.

The chain recombines TRBV6-5 with TRBJ1-2; weak D call: TRBD1 (5 bases). CDR3 length equals 13 residues. Germline-derived CDR1 and CDR2 are MNHEY and SVGAGI. Trimming took 0 bases from V and 4 from J, leaving 6 bases between them. The CDR3 DNA sequence: TGTGCCAGCAGTTACTCGACAGCCTATGGCTACACCTTC. It encodes CASSYSTAYGYTF.

The chain is built from TRBV25-1 and TRBJ2-1; perhaps TRBD2 as D (5 bases). The germline V gene encodes CDR1 MGHDK and CDR2 SYGVNS. This CDR3 has 13 amino acids. Trimming cost V 4 bases and J 7 bases, with 11 bases left between them. The CDR3 is CASSVGLTNEQFF. In nucleotides, the CDR3 is TGTGCCAGCAGTGTCGGACTGACTAATGAGCAGTTCTTC.

This sequence joins TRBV5-6 and TRBJ2-1, with 7 positions matching TRBD1. This CDR3 has 11 residues. Trimming took 5 bases from V and 13 from J; bases not matched to a gene: 6. Looked up from germline, CDR1 is SGHDT and CDR2 is YYEEEE. Here the CDR3 DNA reads TGTGCCAGCAGTGTCCGGGACAGTCAGTTCTTC. Residues: CASSVRDSQFF.

The rearrangement uses TRBV9 and TRBJ1-2; D gene unclear. CDR1 and CDR2 (germline): SGDLS, YYNGEE. V lost 0 bases and J 5 bases, leaving 14 bases between the germline ends. The CDR3 extends over 15 amino acids. For the CDR3, the DNA is TGTGCCAGCAGCGTAGCGTGGGGTGTCGGTTATGGCTACACCTTC. It yields the protein CASSVAWGVGYGYTF.